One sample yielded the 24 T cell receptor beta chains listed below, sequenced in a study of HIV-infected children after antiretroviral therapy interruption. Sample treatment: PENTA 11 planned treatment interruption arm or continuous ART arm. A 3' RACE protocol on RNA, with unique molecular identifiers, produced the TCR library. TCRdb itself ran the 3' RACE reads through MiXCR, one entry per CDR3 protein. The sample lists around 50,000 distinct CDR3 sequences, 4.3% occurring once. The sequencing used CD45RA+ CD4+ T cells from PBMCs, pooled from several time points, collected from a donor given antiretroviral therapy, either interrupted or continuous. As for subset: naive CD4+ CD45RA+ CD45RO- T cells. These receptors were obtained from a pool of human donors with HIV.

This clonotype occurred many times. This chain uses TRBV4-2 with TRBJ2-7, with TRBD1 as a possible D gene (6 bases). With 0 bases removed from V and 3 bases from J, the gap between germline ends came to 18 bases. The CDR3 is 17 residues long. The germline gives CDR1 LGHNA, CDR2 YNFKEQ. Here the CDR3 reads CASSQEVVAEGVYEQYF. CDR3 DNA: TGTGCCAGCAGCCAAGAGGTCGTCGCAGAGGGGGTCTACGAGCAGTACTTC.

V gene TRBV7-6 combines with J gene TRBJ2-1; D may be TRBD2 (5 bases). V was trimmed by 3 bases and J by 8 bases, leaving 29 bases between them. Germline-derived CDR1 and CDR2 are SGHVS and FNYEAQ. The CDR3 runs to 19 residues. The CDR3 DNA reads TGTGCCAGCAGCTTCCTGACCCCTGATGAGGGTGGAGGACCCTATGAGCAGTTCTTC. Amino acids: CASSFLTPDEGGGPYEQFF.

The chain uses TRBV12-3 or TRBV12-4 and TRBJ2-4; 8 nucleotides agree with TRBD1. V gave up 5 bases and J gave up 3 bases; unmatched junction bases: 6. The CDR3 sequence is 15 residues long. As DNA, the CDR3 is TGTGCCAGCAGTGCGGACAGGGAAGGCAAAAACATTCAGTACTTC. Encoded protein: CASSADREGKNIQYF.

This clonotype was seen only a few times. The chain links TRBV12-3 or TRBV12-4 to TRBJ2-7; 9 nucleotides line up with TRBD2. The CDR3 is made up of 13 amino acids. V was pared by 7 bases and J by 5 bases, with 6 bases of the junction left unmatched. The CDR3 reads CASTGTSLNEQYF. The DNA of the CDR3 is TGTGCCAGCACCGGGACTAGCCTGAACGAGCAGTACTTC.

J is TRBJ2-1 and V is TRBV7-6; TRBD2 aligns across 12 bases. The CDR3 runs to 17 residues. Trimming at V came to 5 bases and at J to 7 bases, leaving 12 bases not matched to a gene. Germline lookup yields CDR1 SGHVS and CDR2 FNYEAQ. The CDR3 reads CASSPNPGLAGYNEQFF. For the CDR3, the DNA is TGTGCCAGCAGCCCCAACCCGGGACTAGCGGGTTATAATGAGCAGTTCTTC. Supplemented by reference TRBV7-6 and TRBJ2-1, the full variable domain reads GAGVSQSPRYKVTKRGQDVALRCDPISGHVSLYWYRQALGQGPEFLTYFNYEAQQDKSGLPNDRFSAERPEGSISTLTIQRTEQRDSAMYRCASSPNPGLAGYNEQFFGPGTRLTVL.

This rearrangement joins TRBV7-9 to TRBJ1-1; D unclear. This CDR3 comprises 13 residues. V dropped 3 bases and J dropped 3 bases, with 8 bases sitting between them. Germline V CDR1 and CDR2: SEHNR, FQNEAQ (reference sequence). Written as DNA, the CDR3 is TGTGCCAGCAGCTTCGACGCGGACACTGAAGCTTTCTTT. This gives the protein CASSFDADTEAFF.

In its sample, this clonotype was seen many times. CDR3 bases: TGTGCCAGCAGCCCCAACAGGGAAGGTGGCTACACCTTC. Protein: CASSPNREGGYTF. This sequence joins TRBV27 and TRBJ1-2; tentatively, D is TRBD1 (6 bases). The germline V and J ends were trimmed by 6 bases and 7 bases, with 15 bases remaining between them. Germline lookup yields CDR1 MNHEY and CDR2 SMNVEV (reference sequence). CDR3 size: 13 residues.

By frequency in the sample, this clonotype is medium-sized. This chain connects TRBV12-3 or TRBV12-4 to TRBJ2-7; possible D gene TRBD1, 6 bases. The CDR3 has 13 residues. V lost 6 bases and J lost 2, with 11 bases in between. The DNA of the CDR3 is TGTGCCAGCAGCCGGGACACAACCTACGAGCAGTACTTC. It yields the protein CASSRDTTYEQYF.

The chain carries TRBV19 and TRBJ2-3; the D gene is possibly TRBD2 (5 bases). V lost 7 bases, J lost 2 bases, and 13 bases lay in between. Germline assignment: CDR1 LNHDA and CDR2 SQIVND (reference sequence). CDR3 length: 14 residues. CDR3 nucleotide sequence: TGTGCCAGTAAGGTATCGGGGAACACAGATACGCAGTATTTT. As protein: CASKVSGNTDTQYF.

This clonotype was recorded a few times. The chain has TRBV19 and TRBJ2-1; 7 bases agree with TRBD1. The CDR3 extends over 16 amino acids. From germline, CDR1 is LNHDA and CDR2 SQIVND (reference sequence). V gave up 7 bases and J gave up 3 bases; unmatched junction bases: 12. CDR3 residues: CASTPTGTALYNEQFF. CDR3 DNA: TGTGCCAGTACACCCACCGGGACAGCCCTCTACAATGAGCAGTTCTTC. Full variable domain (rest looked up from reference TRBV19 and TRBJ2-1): DGGITQSPKYLFRKEGQNVTLSCEQNLNHDAMYWYRQDPGQGLRLIYYSQIVNDFQKGDIAEGYSVSREKKESFPLTVTSAQKNPTAFYLCASTPTGTALYNEQFFGPGTRLTVL.

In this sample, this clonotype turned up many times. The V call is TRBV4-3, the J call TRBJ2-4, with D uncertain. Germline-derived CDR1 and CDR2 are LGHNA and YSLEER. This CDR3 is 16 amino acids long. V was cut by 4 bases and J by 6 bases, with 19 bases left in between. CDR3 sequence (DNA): TGCGCCAGCAGCCGCGATAGACCAAATTTAGGAAACATTCAGTACTTC. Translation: CASSRDRPNLGNIQYF.

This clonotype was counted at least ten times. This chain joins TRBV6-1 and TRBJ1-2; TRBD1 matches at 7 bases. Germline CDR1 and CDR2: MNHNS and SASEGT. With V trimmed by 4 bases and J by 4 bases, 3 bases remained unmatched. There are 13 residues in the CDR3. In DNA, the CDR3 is TGTGCCAGCAGTGGGGGACAGATCTATGGCTACACCTTC. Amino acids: CASSGGQIYGYTF.

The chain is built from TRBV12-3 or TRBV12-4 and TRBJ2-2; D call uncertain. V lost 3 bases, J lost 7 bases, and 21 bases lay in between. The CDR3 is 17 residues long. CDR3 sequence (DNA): TGTGCCAGCAGTTTTCCTGGCCGGAGTTCCAATTTCGGGGAGCTGTTTTTT. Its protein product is CASSFPGRSSNFGELFF.

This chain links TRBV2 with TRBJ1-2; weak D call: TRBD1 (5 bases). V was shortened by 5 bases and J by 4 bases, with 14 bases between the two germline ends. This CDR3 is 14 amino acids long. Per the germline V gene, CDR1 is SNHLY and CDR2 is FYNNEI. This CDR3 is CASSLTTVSYGYTF. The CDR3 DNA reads TGTGCCAGCAGTCTTACGACAGTCTCCTATGGCTACACCTTC.

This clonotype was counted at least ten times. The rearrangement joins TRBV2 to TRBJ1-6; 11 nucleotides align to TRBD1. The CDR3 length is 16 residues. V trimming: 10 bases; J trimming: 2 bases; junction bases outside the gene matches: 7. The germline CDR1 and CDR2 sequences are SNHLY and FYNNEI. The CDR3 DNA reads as TGTGCCACCGGACAGGGGGCTATCGCCTATAATTCACCCCTCCACTTT. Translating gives CATGQGAIAYNSPLHF.

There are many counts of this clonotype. The CDR3 loop reads CASSLSNTHRVATNEKLFF. The CDR3 DNA follows: TGTGCCAGCAGTTTATCGAACACCCATCGGGTTGCAACTAATGAAAAACTGTTTTTT. This chain connects TRBV27 to TRBJ1-4; D remains unclear. The CDR3 totals 19 residues. Germline V lookup: CDR1 MNHEY, CDR2 SMNVEV (reference sequence). The V gene lost 0 bases and the J gene lost 0 bases, with 17 bases spanning the gap.

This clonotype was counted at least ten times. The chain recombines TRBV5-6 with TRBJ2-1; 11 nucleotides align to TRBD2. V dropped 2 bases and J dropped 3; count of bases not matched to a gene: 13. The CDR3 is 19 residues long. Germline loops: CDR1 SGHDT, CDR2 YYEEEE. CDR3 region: CASSLPGTSGRGGYNEQFF. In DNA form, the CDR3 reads TGTGCCAGCAGCTTACCCGGGACTAGCGGACGGGGGGGCTACAATGAGCAGTTCTTC.

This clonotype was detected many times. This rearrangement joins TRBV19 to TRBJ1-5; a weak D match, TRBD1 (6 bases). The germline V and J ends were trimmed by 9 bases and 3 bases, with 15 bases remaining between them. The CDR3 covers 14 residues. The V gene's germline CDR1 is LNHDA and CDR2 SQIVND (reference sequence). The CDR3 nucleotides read TGTGCCAGCGGGGGGGGCAACCCCAATCAGCCCCAGCATTTT. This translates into CASGGGNPNQPQHF. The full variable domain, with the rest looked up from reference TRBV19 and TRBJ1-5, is DGGITQSPKYLFRKEGQNVTLSCEQNLNHDAMYWYRQDPGQGLRLIYYSQIVNDFQKGDIAEGYSVSREKKESFPLTVTSAQKNPTAFYLCASGGGNPNQPQHFGDGTRLSIL.

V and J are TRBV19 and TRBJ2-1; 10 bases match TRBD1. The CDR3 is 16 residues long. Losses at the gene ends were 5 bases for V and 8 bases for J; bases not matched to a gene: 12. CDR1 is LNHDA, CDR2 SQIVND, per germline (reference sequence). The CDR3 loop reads CASSPGTGDRGDEQFF. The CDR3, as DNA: TGTGCCAGTAGTCCAGGGACAGGGGACAGAGGGGATGAGCAGTTCTTC.

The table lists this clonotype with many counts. The CDR3 region has the DNA TGTGCCAGCAGTGAGACACGCGAGCAGTACTTC. Protein sequence: CASSETREQYF. The chain employs TRBV6-1 and TRBJ2-7, with D uncertain. This CDR3 is 11 amino acids long. The V and J ends lost 3 bases and 6 bases respectively, with 6 bases between them. Germline lookup yields CDR1 MNHNS and CDR2 SASEGT.

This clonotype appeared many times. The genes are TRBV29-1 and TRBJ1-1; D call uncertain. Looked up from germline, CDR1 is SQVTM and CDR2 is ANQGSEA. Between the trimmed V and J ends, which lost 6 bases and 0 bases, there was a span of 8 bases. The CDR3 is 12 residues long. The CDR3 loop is CSVTILNTEAFF. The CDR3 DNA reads TGCAGCGTGACCATCTTGAACACTGAAGCTTTCTTT.

The CDR3 bases are TGCAGTTCATCTGGGGCCTACCCCTACGAGCAGTACTTC. Protein: CSSSGAYPYEQYF. The rearrangement uses TRBV20-1 and TRBJ2-7, with a tentative D call TRBD1 (5 bases). This CDR3 comprises 13 residues. V lost 8 bases to trimming and J lost 2 bases, with 16 bases between them. Per germline, CDR1 DFQATT and CDR2 SNEGSKA (reference sequence).

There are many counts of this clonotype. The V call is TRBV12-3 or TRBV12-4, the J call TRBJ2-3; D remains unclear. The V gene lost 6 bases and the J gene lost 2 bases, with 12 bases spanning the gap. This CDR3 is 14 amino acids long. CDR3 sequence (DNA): TGTGCCAGCAGCACGACTGAGTACACAGATACGCAGTATTTT. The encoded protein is CASSTTEYTDTQYF.

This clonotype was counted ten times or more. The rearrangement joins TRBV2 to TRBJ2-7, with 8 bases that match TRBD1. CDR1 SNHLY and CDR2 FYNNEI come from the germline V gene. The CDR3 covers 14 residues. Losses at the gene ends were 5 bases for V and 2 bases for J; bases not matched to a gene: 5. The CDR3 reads CASSPDRGPYEQYF. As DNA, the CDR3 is TGTGCCAGCAGTCCAGACAGGGGCCCCTACGAGCAGTACTTC.